A selection of T cell receptor beta chains follows, all from one sample in a study of early T cells in non-severe SARS-CoV-2 infection. MiXCR, applied by TCRdb to the 5' RACE reads, yields one record per CDR3 protein. The sample holds 10,000 to 13,000 distinct CDR3 sequences; about 4.9% are singletons and the top ten take almost 10%. Sequencing was carried out using whole blood. Every receptor here comes from an adult who was a healthcare worker with PCR-confirmed SARS-CoV-2 infection or an uninfected control (not recorded which). Each CDR3 is given with its conserved first and last residue. A D gene is named only where the DNA matches it firmly. Clone size, where shown, is once, few, many, or a class for clones that have expanded.

J: TRBJ2-3; V: TRBV9; D: NA; size: medium-sized; CDR3: CASRFSTDTQYF; DNA: TGTGCCAGCAGGTTCTCCACAGATACGCAGTATTTT
J: TRBJ2-7; V: TRBV6-1; D: NA; size: many; CDR3: CASRPRTALSYEQYF; DNA: TGTGCCAGCAGACCCAGGACAGCTCTCTCCTACGAGCAGTACTTC
J: TRBJ1-3; V: TRBV7-9; D: NA; size: many; CDR3: CASSSGGTRGTGNTIYF; DNA: TGTGCCAGCAGCTCCGGGGGGACCAGGGGTACTGGAAACACCATATATTTT
J: TRBJ2-1; V: TRBV5-1; D: TRBD2; size: medium-sized; CDR3: CASNRLSGGDNEQFF; DNA: TGCGCCAGCAACCGGCTTAGCGGGGGGGACAATGAGCAGTTCTTC
J: TRBJ2-3; V: TRBV11-2; D: TRBD2; size: few; CDR3: CASSPQGLAGGDTQYF; DNA: TGTGCCAGCAGCCCTCAGGGACTAGCGGGGGGGGATACGCAGTATTTT
J: TRBJ1-2; V: TRBV27; D: NA; size: many; CDR3: CASTPLHVGGQEGYTF; DNA: TGTGCCAGCACCCCCCTTCATGTTGGGGGTCAGGAAGGCTACACCTTC
J: TRBJ2-7; V: TRBV3-1; D: NA; size: medium-sized; CDR3: CASSQDLGPYEQYF; DNA: TGTGCCAGCAGCCAAGATCTGGGGCCCTACGAGCAGTACTTC
J: TRBJ1-3; V: TRBV7-6; D: TRBD1; size: many; CDR3: CASSSGTGHSGNTIYF; DNA: TGTGCCAGCAGCTCCGGGACAGGCCACTCTGGAAACACCATATATTTT
J: TRBJ1-6; V: TRBV27; D: NA; size: many; CDR3: CASRRPSYNSPLHF; DNA: TGTGCCAGCAGACGGCCCTCCTATAATTCACCCCTCCACTTT
J: TRBJ2-2; V: TRBV5-1; D: NA; size: NA; CDR3: CASSLIPGRPDTGELFF; DNA: TGCGCCAGCAGCTTGATACCGGGACGTCCGGACACCGGGGAGCTGTTTTTT